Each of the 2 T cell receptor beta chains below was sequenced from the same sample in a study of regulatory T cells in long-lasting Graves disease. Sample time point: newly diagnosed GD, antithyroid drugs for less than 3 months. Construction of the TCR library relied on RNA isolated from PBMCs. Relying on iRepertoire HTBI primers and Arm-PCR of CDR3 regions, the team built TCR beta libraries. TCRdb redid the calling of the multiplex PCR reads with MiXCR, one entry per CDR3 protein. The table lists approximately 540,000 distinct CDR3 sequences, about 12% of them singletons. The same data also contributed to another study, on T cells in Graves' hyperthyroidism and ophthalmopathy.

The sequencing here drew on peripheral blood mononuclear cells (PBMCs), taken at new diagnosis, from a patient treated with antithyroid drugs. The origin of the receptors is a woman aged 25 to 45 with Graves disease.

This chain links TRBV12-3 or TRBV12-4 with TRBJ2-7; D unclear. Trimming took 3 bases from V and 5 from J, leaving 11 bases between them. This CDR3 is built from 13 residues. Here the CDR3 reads CASSLNSVNEQYF. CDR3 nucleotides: TGTGCCAGCAGTTTGAACAGTGTCAACGAGCAGTACTTC.

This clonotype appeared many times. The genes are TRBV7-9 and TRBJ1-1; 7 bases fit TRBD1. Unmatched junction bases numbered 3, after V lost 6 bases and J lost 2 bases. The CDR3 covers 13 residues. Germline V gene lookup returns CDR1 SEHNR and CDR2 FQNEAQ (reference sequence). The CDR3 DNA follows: TGTGCCAGCAGGGAGGGGGCAAACACTGAAGCTTTCTTT. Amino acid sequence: CASREGANTEAFF. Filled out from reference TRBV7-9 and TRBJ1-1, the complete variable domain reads DTGVSQNPRHKITKRGQNVTFRCDPISEHNRLYWYRQTLGQGPEFLTYFQNEAQLEKSRLLSDRFSAERPKGSFSTLEIQRTEQGDSAMYLCASREGANTEAFFGQGTRLTVV.